A selection of T cell receptor beta chains follows, all from one sample in a study of T cell responses to AZD1222 COVID-19 vaccine. The table came from immunoSEQ multiplex PCR; TCRdb's copy has only in-frame clones and leaves some out. The data contain approximately 200,000 clones, roughly 92% of them singletons. The sample was peripheral blood, taken 28 days after the second AZD1222 dose. The source of these receptors is an adult who received the AZD1222 COVID-19 vaccine. Each CDR3 is given with its conserved first and last residue. D genes are given only for firm matches. Clone size is shown for a subset of rows, as once, few, many or a class of expanded clone.

clone size | D gene | J gene | CDR3 length | V gene | CDR3 protein | CDR3 DNA
once | TRBD2 | TRBJ2-3 | 16 | TRBV28 | CASLRSTSGTSDTQYF | TGTGCCAGCCTACGGTCGACTAGCGGGACGTCAGATACGCAGTATTTT
once | TRBD1 | TRBJ1-4 | 16 | TRBV5-1 | CASSWATGGTNEKLFF | TGCGCCAGCAGCTGGGCTACAGGGGGCACTAATGAAAAACTGTTTTTT
NA | NA | TRBJ1-2 | 14 | TRBV30 | CAWSHGQGTGGYTF | TGTGCCTGGAGTCACGGGCAGGGGACCGGTGGCTACACCTTC
NA | NA | TRBJ1-2 | 15 | TRBV5-4 | CASSLERTVFYGYTF | TGTGCCAGCAGCTTGGAGCGGACAGTGTTCTATGGCTACACCTTC
NA | NA | TRBJ2-7 | 14 | TRBV5-1 | CASSLSSETYEQYF | TGCGCCAGCAGCTTGTCCTCGGAAACCTACGAGCAGTACTTC
NA | NA | TRBJ1-2 | 18 | TRBV21-1 | CASSKASTGTTANYGYTF | TGTGCCAGCAGCAAAGCGAGTACGGGGACAACTGCTAACTATGGCTACACCTTC
NA | NA | TRBJ1-1 | 13 | TRBV10-3 | CAISVVMNTEAFF | TGTGCCATCAGCGTCGTCATGAACACTGAAGCTTTCTTT
NA | TRBD2 | TRBJ2-1 | 15 | TRBV15 | CATSRVASGKNEQFF | TGTGCCACCAGCAGAGTTGCTAGCGGGAAGAATGAGCAGTTCTTC
NA | TRBD2 | TRBJ2-1 | 14 | TRBV5-6 | CASSSGLATDEQFF | TGTGCCAGCAGCTCCGGACTAGCGACCGATGAGCAGTTCTTC
NA | NA | TRBJ2-5 | 15 | TRBV10-1 | CASSESRPDQETQYF | TGCGCCAGCAGTGAGTCACGACCAGACCAAGAGACCCAGTACTTC
NA | NA | TRBJ1-5 | 15 | TRBV28 | CASSLAGQFDGPQHF | TGTGCCAGCAGTTTGGCAGGCCAATTCGACGGGCCCCAGCATTTT
NA | TRBD2 | TRBJ2-7 | 17 | TRBV5-8 | CASSFIGSGRVSYEQYF | TGTGCCAGCAGCTTCATAGGTAGCGGGAGGGTCTCCTACGAGCAGTACTTC
NA | NA | TRBJ2-2 | 14 | TRBV7-8 | CATTRLGDTGELFF | TGTGCCACGACCAGACTAGGAGACACCGGGGAGCTGTTTTTT
NA | NA | TRBJ1-1 | 13 | TRBV7-9 | CASSFQGGTEAFF | TGTGCCAGCAGCTTTCAGGGAGGTACTGAAGCTTTCTTT
NA | TRBD2 | TRBJ2-1 | 16 | TRBV6-4 | CASSGTGTSGYNEQFF | TGTGCCAGCAGTGGAACCGGGACTAGCGGCTACAATGAGCAGTTCTTC
NA | NA | TRBJ1-2 | 16 | TRBV3-1/TRBV3-2 | CASSLLTVTANYGYTF | TGTGCCAGCAGCCTCTTGACAGTCACGGCTAACTATGGCTACACCTTC